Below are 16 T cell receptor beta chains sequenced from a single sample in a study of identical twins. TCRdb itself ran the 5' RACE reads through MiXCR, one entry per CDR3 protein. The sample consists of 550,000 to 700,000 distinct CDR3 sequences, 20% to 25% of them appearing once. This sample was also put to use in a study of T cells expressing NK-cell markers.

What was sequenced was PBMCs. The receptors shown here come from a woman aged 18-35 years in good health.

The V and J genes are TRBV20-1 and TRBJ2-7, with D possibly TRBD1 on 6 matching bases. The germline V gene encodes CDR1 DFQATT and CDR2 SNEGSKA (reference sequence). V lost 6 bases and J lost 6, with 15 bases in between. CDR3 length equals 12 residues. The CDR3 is CSATLLTGEQYF. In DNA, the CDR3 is TGCAGTGCCACCCTGCTGACAGGCGAGCAGTACTTC.

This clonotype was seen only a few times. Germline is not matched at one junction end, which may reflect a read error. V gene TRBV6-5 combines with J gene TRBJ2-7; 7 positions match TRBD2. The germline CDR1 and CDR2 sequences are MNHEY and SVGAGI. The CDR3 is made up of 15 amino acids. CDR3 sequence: CASRYSVKGRDEQYF. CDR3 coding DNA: TGTGCCAGCAGATACTCCGTGAAGGGGAGGGACGAGCAGTACTTC.

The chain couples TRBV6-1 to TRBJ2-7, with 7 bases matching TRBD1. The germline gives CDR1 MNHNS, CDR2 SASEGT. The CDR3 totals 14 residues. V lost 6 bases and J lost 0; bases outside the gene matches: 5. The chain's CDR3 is CASSQGQISYEQYF. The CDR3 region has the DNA TGTGCCAGCAGCCAGGGACAGATCTCCTACGAGCAGTACTTC.

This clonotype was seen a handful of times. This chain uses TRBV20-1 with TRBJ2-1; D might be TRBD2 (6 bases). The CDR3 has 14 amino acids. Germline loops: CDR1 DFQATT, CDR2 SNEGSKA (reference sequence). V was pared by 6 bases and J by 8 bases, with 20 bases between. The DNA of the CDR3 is TGCAGTGCGACCGGGACTGCTTCAGGCCATGAGCAGTTCTTC. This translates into CSATGTASGHEQFF.

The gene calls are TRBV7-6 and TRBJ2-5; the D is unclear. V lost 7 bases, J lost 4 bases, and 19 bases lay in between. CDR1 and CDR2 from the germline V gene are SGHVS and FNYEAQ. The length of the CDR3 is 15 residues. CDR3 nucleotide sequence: TGTGCCAGCACGGTCGGGTCAGCAGTGGGAGAGACCCAGTACTTC. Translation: CASTVGSAVGETQYF.

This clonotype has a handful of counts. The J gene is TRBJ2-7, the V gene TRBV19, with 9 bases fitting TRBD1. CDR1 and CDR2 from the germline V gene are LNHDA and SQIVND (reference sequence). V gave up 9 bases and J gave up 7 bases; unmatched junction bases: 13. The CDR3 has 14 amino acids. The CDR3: CASDPGQGSTEQYF. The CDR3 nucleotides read TGTGCCAGCGACCCGGGACAGGGATCTACGGAGCAGTACTTC.

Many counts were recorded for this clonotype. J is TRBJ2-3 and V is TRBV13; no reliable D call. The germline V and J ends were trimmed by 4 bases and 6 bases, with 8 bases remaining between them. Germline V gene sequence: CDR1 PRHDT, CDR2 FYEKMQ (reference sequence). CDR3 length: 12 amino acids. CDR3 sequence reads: CASSYRPDTQYF. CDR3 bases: TGTGCCAGCAGCTACCGGCCTGATACGCAGTATTTT.

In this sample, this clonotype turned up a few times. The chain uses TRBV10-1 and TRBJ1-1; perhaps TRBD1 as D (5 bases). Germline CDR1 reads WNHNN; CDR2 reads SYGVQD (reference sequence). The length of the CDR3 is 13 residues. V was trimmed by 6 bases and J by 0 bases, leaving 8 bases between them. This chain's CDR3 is CASRTQVNTEAFF. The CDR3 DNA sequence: TGCGCCAGCAGGACACAGGTGAACACTGAAGCTTTCTTT.

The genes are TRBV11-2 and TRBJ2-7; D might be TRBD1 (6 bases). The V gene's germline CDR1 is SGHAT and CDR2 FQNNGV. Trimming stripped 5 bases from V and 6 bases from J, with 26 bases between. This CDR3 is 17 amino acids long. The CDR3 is CASSTHLTGTTGREQYF. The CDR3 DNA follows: TGTGCCAGCAGCACCCACCTCACAGGGACGACGGGACGCGAGCAGTACTTC.

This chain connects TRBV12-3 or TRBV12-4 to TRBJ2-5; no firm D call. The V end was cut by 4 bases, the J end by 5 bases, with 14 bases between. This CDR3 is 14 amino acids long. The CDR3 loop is CASSSHRTSETQYF. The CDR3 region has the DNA TGTGCCAGCAGTTCCCATCGTACGAGCGAGACCCAGTACTTC.

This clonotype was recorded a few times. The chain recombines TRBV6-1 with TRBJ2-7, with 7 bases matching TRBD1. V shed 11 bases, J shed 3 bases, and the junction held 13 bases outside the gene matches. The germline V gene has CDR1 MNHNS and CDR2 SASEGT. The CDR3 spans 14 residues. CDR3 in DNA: TGTGCCTCCCAGCCAGGGACAGCAAACTACGAGCAGTACTTC. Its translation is CASQPGTANYEQYF.

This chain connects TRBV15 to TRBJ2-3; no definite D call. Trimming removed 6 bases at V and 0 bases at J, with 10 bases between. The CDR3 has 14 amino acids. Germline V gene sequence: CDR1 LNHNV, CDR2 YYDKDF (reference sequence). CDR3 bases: TGTGCCACCAGAAAGTCCGCTAGCACAGATACGCAGTATTTT. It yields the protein CATRKSASTDTQYF.

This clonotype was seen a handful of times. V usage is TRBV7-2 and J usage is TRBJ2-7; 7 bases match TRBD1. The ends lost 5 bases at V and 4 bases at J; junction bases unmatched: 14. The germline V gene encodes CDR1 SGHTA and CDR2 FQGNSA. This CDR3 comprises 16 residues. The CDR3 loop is CASSPGTAYELYEQYF. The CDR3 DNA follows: TGTGCCAGCAGCCCCGGGACAGCCTATGAACTTTACGAGCAGTACTTC.

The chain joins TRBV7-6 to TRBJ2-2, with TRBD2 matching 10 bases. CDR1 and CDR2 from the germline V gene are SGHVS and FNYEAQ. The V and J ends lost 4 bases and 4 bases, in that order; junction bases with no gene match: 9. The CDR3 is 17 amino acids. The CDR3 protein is CASSSISSGSFTGELFF. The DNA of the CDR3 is TGTGCCAGCAGCTCCATATCTAGCGGGAGCTTCACCGGGGAGCTGTTTTTT.

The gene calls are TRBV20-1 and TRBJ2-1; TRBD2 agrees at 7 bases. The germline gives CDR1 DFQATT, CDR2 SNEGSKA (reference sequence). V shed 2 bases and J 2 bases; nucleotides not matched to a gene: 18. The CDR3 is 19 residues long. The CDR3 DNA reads TGCAGTGCTAGAATACGAACTAAGGGTTCGGCGGGGGCCTACAATGAGCAGTTCTTC. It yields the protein CSARIRTKGSAGAYNEQFF.

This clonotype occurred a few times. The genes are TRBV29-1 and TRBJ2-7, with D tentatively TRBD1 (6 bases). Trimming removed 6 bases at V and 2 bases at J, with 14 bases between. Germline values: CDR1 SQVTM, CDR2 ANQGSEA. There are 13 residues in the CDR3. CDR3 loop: CSVRRDTAYEQYF. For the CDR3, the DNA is TGCAGCGTACGACGGGACACAGCCTACGAGCAGTACTTC.